What follows are 6 T cell receptor beta chains derived from one specimen sequenced in a study of T cells in Graves' hyperthyroidism and ophthalmopathy. The CDR3 regions of TCR beta were amplified from RNA transcripts. With the HTBI primer set, the TCR CDR3 went through a first round of RT-PCR. TCRdb independently ran MiXCR on the multiplex PCR reads; one entry per CDR3 protein. The table shows 450,000 to 700,000 distinct CDR3 sequences, with about 43% occurring only once. Sample: peripheral blood or thyroid tissue (not recorded which). These receptors came from a woman between 18 and 30 years old with Graves' hyperthyroidism.

Comments on this clonotype: No conserved phenylalanine or tryptophan ends this CDR3, so it is likely a read error. The DNA is left out, because the CDR3 cannot be placed on it with certainty; the CDR3 is given as TCRdb lists it. The V and J genes are TRBV2 and TRBJ2-6. Per the germline V gene, CDR1 is SNHLY and CDR2 is FYNNEI. Counting both end residues, the CDR3 totals 8 amino acids. CDR3 sequence reads: CASSEQTT.

This clonotype appeared many times. The chain uses TRBV20-1 and TRBJ2-2, with D perhaps matching TRBD1 (6 bases). Looked up from germline, CDR1 is DFQATT and CDR2 is SNEGSKA (reference sequence). Trimming took 0 bases from V and 5 from J, leaving 10 bases between them. This CDR3 has 14 amino acids. For the CDR3, the DNA is TGCAGTGCTAGAGAGGACAGAGGAACCGGGGAGCTGTTTTTT. It translates to CSAREDRGTGELFF.

This rearrangement joins TRBV12-5 to TRBJ1-5, with TRBD1 matching over 7 bases. Per the germline V gene, CDR1 is LGHNT and CDR2 is FRNRAP. V shed 5 bases, J shed 0 bases, and the junction held 4 bases outside the gene matches. The CDR3 extends over 15 amino acids. CDR3 bases: TGTGCTAGTGGTCTGGGACAGAATAGCAATCAGCCCCAGCATTTT. It encodes CASGLGQNSNQPQHF.

This clonotype was counted at least ten times. The CDR3 coding sequence is TGCAGCATCAAACAGGGAATACCCCGGAACACTGAAGCTTTCTTT. Translated, it gives CSIKQGIPRNTEAFF. The J gene is TRBJ1-1, the V gene TRBV29-1; possible D gene TRBD1, 6 bases. The CDR3 totals 15 residues. Germline loops: CDR1 SQVTM, CDR2 ANQGSEA. V was pared by 8 bases and J by 1 base, with 20 bases between.

This clonotype was seen repeatedly, ten times or more. This chain uses TRBV20-1 with TRBJ1-5, with 7 nucleotides matching TRBD1. With 1 base clipped from V and 0 bases from J, the junction kept 6 bases outside the gene matches. The length of the CDR3 is 16 residues. Germline V gives CDR1 DFQATT, CDR2 SNEGSKA (reference sequence). CDR3 loop: CSARGDGTVSNQPQHF. The CDR3 coding sequence is TGCAGTGCTAGAGGTGACGGGACAGTTAGCAATCAGCCCCAGCATTTT.

As regards this clonotype: A much larger clone lies one base from this, so it may be a read error. The chain uses TRBV2 and TRBJ2-7; 8 bases are shared with TRBD2. The CDR3 contains 16 residues. The germline V gene encodes CDR1 SNHLY and CDR2 FYNNEI. The CDR3: CASSYASSGPSYEQNF. In DNA, the CDR3 is TGTGCCAGCAGTTACGCATCTAGCGGGCCCTCCTACGAGCAGAACTTC.